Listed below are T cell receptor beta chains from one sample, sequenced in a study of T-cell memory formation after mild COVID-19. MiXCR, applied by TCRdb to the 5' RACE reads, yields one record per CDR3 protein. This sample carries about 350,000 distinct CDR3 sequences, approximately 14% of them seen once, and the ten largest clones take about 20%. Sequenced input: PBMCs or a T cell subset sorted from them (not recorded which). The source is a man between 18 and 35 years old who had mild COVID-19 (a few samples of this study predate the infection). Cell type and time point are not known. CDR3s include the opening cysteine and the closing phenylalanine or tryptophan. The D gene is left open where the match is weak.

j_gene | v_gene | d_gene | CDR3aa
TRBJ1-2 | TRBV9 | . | CASSRTGDANYGYTF
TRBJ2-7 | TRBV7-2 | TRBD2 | CASSLGPLAGGISYEQYF
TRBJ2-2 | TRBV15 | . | CATSGLNTGELFF
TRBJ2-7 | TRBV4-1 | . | CASSQVEGGYEQYF
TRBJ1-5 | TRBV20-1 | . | CSASREGRHQPQHF
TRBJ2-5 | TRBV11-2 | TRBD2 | CASRSLAGGETQYF
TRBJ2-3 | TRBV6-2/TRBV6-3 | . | CASSSRGVDTQYF
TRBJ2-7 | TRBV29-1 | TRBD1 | CSGRTGGYEQYF
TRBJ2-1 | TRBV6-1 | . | CASSEQGEGNEQFF
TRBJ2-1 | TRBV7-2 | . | CASSLARNEQFF
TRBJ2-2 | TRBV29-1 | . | CSVVEGDTGELFF
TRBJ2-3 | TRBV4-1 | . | CASSQVSVRLSDTQYF
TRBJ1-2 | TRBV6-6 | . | CASTRGAVQANYGYTF
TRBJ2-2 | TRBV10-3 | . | CASEHGANTGELFF
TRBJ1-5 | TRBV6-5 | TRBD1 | CASRGNRGPNQPQHF
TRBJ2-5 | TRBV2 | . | CASNRGSETQYF
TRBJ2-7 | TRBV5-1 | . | CASMAGDTYEQYF
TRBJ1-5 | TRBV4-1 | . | CASNKDRGGQPQHF
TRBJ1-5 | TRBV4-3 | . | CASSQVVGGNQPQHF
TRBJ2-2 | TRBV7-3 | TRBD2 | CASSRTSGGLSTGELFF
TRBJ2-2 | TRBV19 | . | CASNLLGPNTGELFF
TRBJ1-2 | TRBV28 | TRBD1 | CASRRTGTGRGWDGYTF
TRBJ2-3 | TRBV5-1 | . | CASKDLQGPDTQYF
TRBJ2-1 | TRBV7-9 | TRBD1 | CASSWTGGTNNEQFF
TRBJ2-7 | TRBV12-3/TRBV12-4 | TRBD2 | CASSFGLAGATREQYF
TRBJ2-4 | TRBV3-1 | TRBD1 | CASSSLDRQAKNIQYF